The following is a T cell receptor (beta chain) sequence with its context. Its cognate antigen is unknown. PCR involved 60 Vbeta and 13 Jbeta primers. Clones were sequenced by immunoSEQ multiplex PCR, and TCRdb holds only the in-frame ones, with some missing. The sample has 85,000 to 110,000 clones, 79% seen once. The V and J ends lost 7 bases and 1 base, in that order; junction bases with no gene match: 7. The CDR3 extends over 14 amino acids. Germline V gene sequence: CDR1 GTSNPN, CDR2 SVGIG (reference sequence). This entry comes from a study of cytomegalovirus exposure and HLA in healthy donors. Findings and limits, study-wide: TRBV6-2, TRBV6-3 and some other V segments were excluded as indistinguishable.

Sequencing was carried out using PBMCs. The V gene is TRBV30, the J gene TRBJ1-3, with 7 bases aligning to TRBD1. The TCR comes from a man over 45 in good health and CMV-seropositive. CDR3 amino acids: CASSGTESGNTIYF. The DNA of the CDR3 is TGTGCCTCATCAGGGACAGAGTCTGGAAACACCATATATTTT.